The 5 T cell receptor beta chains presented below share a single source sample, sequenced in a study of CD8+CD57+ T cells in acquired aplastic anemia. Genomic DNA acted as the template from which TCR beta VDJ combination and CDR3 sequence profiling were carried out. Via MiXCR, TCRdb re-called the reads, giving one row per CDR3 protein. The sample holds 150,000 or so distinct CDR3 sequences, less than 50% seen once. All patients picked for sequencing had shown, by flow cytometry, an expansion of CD8+CD57+ cells. Sample: sorted CD4+, CD8+, or CD8+CD57+ T cells (not recorded which) from PBMCs. The receptors were sampled from a human donor with aplastic anemia.

In this sample, this clonotype turned up many times. This sequence joins TRBV9 and TRBJ2-7; D might be TRBD1 (6 bases). This CDR3 is 19 amino acids long. Germline V gene lookup returns CDR1 SGDLS and CDR2 YYNGEE. Trimming took off 3 bases at V and 0 bases at J, with 25 bases between the two ends. CDR3 DNA: TGTGCCAGCAGCGCGGAGTGGGTGGGGGCCAGGGTTCTCTCCTACGAGCAGTACTTC. This encodes CASSAEWVGARVLSYEQYF.

This chain uses TRBV12-3 or TRBV12-4 with TRBJ1-5; D is unclear. V shed 4 bases and J shed 0 bases, with 10 bases lying between them. The CDR3 length is 15 residues. CDR3 sequence (DNA): TGTGCCAGCAGTTCGGAAACGAATAGCAATCAGCCCCAGCATTTT. This translates into CASSSETNSNQPQHF.

The V and J genes are TRBV11-1 and TRBJ2-3, with TRBD2 identical over 7 bases. Germline loops: CDR1 SGHAT, CDR2 FQDESV (reference sequence). V was pared by 1 base and J by 1 base, with 2 bases of the junction left unmatched. This CDR3 has 15 amino acids. The CDR3 DNA reads as TGTGCCAGCAGCTTAGTTACTAGCGGCACAGATACGCAGTATTTT. Its translation is CASSLVTSGTDTQYF.

This clonotype has at least ten counts. This chain connects TRBV5-1 to TRBJ2-3; TRBD2 agrees at 11 bases. CDR1 is SGHRS and CDR2 is YFSETQ in the germline V gene. This CDR3 spans 16 amino acids. The V and J ends lost 0 bases and 5 bases, in that order; junction bases with no gene match: 5. The CDR3 DNA follows: TGCGCCAGCAGCTTGGAGGCTAGCGGGAGGATAGATACGCAGTATTTT. Encoded protein: CASSLEASGRIDTQYF.

The genes are TRBV7-9 and TRBJ2-7; D perhaps matches TRBD2 (6 bases). V lost 5 bases and J lost 4, with 12 bases in between. The V gene's germline CDR1 is SEHNR and CDR2 FQNEAQ (reference sequence). This CDR3 is built from 13 residues. DNA for the CDR3: TGTGCCAGCAGCCCGGCGGGGCTTTACGAGCAGTACTTC. Translated: CASSPAGLYEQYF.